This T cell receptor beta chain was found in a study of shared clonotypes between healthy human individuals. Findings of the study overall: Generation probabilities were higher for clonotypes shared across all four sorted-subset donors than for unshared ones. For sorted subsets, rarefaction showed incomplete sequencing despite large depth.

With respect to this clone: Antigen specificity is unknown.

This CDR3 is built from 15 residues. The V segment lost 5 bases and the J segment 1 base; nucleotides outside the gene matches: 6. Germline CDR1 reads SGHTA; CDR2 reads FQGNSA. Investigators spread the genomic DNA of each subset evenly over several immunoSEQ plates. Only in-frame clones appear in the TCRdb table, and some are missing; sequencing was by immunoSEQ multiplex PCR. The sample consists of approximately 2.1 million clones, roughly 93% of them appearing once. CD4+ cells yielded CD45RA+ naive and CD45RA-negative memory subsets. The receptor was isolated from a man aged 18 to 30 in good health. Some clones in this sample may be carry-over from other donors' samples. The sample was naive CD4+ T cells from PBMCs. Described subset: CD45RA+ positively selected. V usage is TRBV7-2 and J usage is TRBJ2-7, with 9 bases that match TRBD1. CDR3 sequence reads: CASSGRTGVSYEQYF. CDR3 in DNA: TGTGCCAGCAGCGGAAGGACAGGGGTATCCTACGAGCAGTACTTC.